A selection of T cell receptor beta chains follows, all from one sample in a study of radiation and T cells in renal cell carcinoma. Sequencing was performed with immunoSEQ multiplex PCR; in TCRdb, only in-frame clones are kept and a portion is missing. The repertoire holds some 120,000 clones, with around four fifths as singletons. This specimen consisted of blood, obtained from a patient whose treatment included radiotherapy and nephrectomy. The receptors derive from a woman in her sixties with renal cell carcinoma. CDR3s include the opening cysteine and the closing phenylalanine or tryptophan.

V,J,CDR3
TRBV6-1,TRBJ2-5,CASSDTRAYETQYF
TRBV7-9,TRBJ1-1,CASSPPPANTEAFF
TRBV28,TRBJ1-2,CASRLGGARGGYTF
TRBV7-8,TRBJ1-3,CASSLNPGQAYGTIYF
TRBV9,TRBJ2-7,CASSPLGPGTYEQYF
TRBV7-2,TRBJ1-2,CASSSSAGYGYTF
TRBV29-1,.,CSVRDIFSYEQYF
TRBV27,TRBJ2-7,CASKRQGHEQYF
TRBV7-6,TRBJ2-3,CASSLRRETQYF
TRBV7-2,TRBJ2-5,CASSFFSGTSETQYF
TRBV2,TRBJ2-4,CASKPLFSGTSGGPAKNIQYF
TRBV6-6,TRBJ1-1,CASTNRGNTEAFF
TRBV19,TRBJ2-7,CASRGFSDEQYF
TRBV9,TRBJ1-1,CASSAHQGYDTEAFF
TRBV7-2,TRBJ2-3,CASSSPVGTQYF
TRBV19,TRBJ1-2,CASSMGARGYTF
TRBV6-5,TRBJ1-2,CASSTTGFYGYTF
TRBV4-1,TRBJ1-2,CASSQDHHYGYTF
TRBV27,TRBJ2-2,CASSLTSGGGELFF
TRBV19,TRBJ1-5,CASSIRVSSGNQPQHF
TRBV5-8,TRBJ2-3,CASSREGRYSTDTQYF
TRBV19,TRBJ1-5,CALGDRGNQPQHF
TRBV4-2,TRBJ1-4,CASSQDAEKLFF